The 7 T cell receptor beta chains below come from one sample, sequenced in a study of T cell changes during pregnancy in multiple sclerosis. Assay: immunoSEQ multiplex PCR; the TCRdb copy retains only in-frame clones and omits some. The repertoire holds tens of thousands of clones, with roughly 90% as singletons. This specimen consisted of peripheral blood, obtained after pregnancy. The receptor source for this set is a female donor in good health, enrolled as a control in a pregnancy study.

CDR3 protein: CASSVERLAVYNEQFF. The CDR3 nucleotides read TGTGCCAGCAGCGTAGAGAGACTAGCGGTTTACAATGAGCAGTTCTTC. V gene TRBV5-6 combines with J gene TRBJ2-1; 9 nucleotides match TRBD2. Germline V gene lookup returns CDR1 SGHDT and CDR2 YYEEEE. CDR3 length: 16 amino acids. Trimming at V came to 4 bases and at J to 4 bases, leaving 9 bases not matched to a gene. Filled out from reference TRBV5-6 and TRBJ2-1, the complete variable domain reads DAGVTQSPTHLIKTRGQQVTLRCSPKSGHDTVSWYQQALGQGPQFIFQYYEEEERQRGNFPDRFSGHQFPNYSSELNVNALLLGDSALYLCASSVERLAVYNEQFFGPGTRLTVL.

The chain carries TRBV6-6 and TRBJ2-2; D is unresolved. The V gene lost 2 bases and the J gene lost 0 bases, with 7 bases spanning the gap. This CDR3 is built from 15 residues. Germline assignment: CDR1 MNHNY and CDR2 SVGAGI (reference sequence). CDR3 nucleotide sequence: TGTGCCAGCAGTTACATACCGGCGAACACCGGGGAGCTGTTTTTT. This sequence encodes CASSYIPANTGELFF.

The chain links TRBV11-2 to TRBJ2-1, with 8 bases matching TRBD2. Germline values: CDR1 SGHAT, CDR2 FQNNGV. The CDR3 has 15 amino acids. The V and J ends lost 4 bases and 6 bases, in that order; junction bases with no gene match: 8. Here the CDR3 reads CASSSSGSFPNEQFF. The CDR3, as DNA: TGTGCCAGCAGCTCAAGCGGGAGCTTCCCCAATGAGCAGTTCTTC.

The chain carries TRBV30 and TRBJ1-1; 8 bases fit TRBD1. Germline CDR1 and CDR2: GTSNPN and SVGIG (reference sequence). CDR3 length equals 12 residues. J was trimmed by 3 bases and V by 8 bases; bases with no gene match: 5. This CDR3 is CAGRGRDTEAFF. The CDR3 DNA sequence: TGTGCCGGCAGGGGGCGAGACACTGAAGCTTTCTTT.

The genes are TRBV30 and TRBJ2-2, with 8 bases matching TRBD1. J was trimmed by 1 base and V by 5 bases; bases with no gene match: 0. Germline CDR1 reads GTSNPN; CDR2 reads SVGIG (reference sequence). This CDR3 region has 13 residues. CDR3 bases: TGTGCCTGGGGGACAGGGAACACCGGGGAGCTGTTTTTT. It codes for CAWGTGNTGELFF.

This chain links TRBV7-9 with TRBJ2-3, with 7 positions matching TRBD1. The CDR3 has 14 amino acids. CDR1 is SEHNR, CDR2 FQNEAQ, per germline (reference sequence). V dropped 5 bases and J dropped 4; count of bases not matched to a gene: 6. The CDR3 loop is CASSLDRDADTQYF. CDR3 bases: TGTGCCAGCAGCCTCGACAGGGACGCAGATACGCAGTATTTT.

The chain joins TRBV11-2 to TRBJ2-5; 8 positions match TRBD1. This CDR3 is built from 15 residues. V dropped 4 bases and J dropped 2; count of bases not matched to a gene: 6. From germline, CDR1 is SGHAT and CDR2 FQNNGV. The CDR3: CASSSGDRPQETQYF. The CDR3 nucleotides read TGTGCCAGCAGCTCGGGGGACAGGCCGCAAGAGACCCAGTACTTC.